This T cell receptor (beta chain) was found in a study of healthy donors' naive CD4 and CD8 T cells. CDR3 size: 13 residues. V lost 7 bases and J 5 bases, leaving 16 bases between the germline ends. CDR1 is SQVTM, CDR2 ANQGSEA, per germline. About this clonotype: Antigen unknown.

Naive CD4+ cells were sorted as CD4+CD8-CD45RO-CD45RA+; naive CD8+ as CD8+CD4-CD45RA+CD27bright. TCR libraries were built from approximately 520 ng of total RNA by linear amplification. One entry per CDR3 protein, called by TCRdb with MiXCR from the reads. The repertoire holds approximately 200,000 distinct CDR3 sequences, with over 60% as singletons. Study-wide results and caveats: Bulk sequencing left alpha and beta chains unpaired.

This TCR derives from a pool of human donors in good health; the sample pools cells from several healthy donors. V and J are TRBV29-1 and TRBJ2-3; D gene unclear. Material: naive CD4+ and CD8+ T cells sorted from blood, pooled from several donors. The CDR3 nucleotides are TGCAGCGCACCGGCCACTCAAGGAGATACGCAGTATTTT. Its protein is CSAPATQGDTQYF.